Given below is one TCR beta chain in context. Its antigen remains unknown. The PCR ran on 60 Vbeta and 13 Jbeta primers. The method was immunoSEQ multiplex PCR; TCRdb's version includes in-frame clones alone and lacks a portion of them. The sample yields some 200,000 clones, 81% seen once. The data belong to a study of cytomegalovirus exposure and HLA in healthy donors. The CDR3 contains 14 residues. V lost 2 bases and J 5 bases, leaving 13 bases between the germline ends. Germline CDR1 is KGHSH and CDR2 is LQKENI. General observations from the study: Among the CMV-associated chains, a few were confirmed in vitro as specific for CMV antigens.

This TCR came from a man aged 45-65 years in good health and CMV-seronegative. The rearrangement uses TRBV18 and TRBJ2-7, with D perhaps TRBD2 (6 bases). Sequencing was carried out using PBMCs. The DNA for the CDR3 is TGTGCCAGCTCACCATACGGGGGTCCGGACGAGCAGTACTTC. Its translation is CASSPYGGPDEQYF.